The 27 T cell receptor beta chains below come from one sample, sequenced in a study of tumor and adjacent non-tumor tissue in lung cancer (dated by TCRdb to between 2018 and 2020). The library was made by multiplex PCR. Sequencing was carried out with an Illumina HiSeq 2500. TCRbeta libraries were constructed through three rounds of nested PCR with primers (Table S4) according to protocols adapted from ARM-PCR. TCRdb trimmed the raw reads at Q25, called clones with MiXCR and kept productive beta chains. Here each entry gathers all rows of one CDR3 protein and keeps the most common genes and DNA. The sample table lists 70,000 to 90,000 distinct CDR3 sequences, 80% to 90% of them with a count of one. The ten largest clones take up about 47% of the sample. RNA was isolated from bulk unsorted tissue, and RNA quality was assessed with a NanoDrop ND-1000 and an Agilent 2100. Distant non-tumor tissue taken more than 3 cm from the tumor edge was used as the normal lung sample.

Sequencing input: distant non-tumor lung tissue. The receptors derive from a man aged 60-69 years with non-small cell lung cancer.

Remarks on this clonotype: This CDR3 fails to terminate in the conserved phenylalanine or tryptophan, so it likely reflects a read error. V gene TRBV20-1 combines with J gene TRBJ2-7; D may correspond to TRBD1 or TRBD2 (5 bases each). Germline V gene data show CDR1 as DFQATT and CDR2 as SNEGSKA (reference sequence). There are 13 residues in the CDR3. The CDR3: CSTREEGPYEQYI. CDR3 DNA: TGCAGTACTAGAGAAGAGGGACCCTACGAGCAGTACATC.

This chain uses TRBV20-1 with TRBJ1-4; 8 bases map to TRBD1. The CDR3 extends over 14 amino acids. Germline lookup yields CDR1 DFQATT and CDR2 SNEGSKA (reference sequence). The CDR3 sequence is CRAKDDRGDEKLFF. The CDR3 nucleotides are TGCAGAGCCAAGGATGACAGGGGTGATGAAAAACTGTTTTTT.

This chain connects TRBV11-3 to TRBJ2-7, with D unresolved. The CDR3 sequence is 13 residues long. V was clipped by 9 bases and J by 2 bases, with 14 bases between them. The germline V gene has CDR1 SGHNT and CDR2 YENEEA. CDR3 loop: CASIYGQTYEQYF. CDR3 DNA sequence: TGTGCCAGTATCTACGGGCAGACCTACGAGCAGTACTTC.

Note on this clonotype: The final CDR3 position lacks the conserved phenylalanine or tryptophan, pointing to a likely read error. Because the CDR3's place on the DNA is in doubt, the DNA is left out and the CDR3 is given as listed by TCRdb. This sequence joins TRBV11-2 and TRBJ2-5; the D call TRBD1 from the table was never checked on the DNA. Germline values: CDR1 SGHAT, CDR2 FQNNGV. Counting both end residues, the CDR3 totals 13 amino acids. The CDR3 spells CASSYIGEEIQYC.

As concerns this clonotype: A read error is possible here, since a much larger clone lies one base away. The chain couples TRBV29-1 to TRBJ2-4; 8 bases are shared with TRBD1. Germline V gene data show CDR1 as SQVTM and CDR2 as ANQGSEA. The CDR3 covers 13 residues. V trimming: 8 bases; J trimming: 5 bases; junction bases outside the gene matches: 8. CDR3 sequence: CSIYQGAQNIQYF. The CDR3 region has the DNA TGCAGCATTTACCAGGGGGCCCAAAACATTCAGTACTTC.

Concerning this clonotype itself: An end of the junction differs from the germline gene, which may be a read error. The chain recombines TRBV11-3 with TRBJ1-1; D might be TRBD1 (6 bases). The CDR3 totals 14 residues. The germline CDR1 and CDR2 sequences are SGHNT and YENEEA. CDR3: CVSNTQGRITEAFF. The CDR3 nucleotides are TGTGTCAGCAACACACAGGGACGAATCACTGAAGCTTTCTTT.

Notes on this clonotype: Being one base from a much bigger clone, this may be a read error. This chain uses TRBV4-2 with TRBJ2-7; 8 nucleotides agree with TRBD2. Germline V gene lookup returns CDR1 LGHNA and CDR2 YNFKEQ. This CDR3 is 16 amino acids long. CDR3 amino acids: CGSSQDIGGASYEQYF. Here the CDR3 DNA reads TGTGGCAGCAGCCAAGATATCGGGGGGGCTTCCTACGAGCAGTACTTC.

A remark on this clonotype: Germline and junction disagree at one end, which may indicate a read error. CDR3 sequence: CTSSLDRLARVGNEQLF. The CDR3 bases are TGTACCAGCAGCTTAGATCGACTAGCGCGAGTAGGTAATGAGCAGCTCTTC. V is TRBV11-3 and J is TRBJ2-1; 8 bases are shared with TRBD2. CDR1 and CDR2 from the germline V gene are SGHNT and YENEEA. CDR3 length: 17 amino acids. The whole variable domain, filled in from reference TRBV11-3 and TRBJ2-1, reads EAGVVQSPRYKIIEKKQPVAFWCNPISGHNTLYWYLQNLGQGPELLIRYENEEAVDDSQLPKDRFSAERLKGVDSTLKIQPAELGDSAVYLCTSSLDRLARVGNEQLFGPGTRLTVL.

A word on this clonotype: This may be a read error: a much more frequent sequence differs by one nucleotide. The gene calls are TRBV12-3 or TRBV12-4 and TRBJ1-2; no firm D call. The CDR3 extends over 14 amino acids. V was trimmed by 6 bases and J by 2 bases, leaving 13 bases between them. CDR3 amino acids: CASSPRHGNYGYTF. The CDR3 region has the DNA TGTGCCAGCAGCCCGAGACACGGGAACTATGGCTACACCTTC.

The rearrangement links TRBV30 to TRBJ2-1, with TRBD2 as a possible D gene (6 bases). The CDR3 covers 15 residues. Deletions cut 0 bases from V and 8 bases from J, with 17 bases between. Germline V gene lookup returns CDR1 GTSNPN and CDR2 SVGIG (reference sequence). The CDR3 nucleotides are TGTGCCTGGAGTGTATTGGTACTAGCATTCGATGAGCAGTTCTTC. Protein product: CAWSVLVLAFDEQFF. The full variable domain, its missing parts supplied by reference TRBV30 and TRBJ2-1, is SQTIHQWPATLVQPVGSPLSLECTVEGTSNPNLYWYRQAAGRGLQLLFYSVGIGQISSEVPQNLSASRPQDRQFILSSKKLLLSDSGFYLCAWSVLVLAFDEQFFGPGTRLTVL.

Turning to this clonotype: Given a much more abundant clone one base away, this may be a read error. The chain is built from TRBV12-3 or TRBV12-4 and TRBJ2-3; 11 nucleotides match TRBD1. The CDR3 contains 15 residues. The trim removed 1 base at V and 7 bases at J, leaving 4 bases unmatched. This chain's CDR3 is CASSLGGQGANTQYF. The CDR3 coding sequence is TGTGCCAGCAGTTTAGGTGGACAGGGGGCAAATACGCAGTATTTT.

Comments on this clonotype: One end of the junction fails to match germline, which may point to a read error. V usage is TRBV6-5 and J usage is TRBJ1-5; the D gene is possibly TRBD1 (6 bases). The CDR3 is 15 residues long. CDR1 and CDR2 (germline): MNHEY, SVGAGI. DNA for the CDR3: TGTGCCAACAGTTATCTACAGGGAAGCAATCAGTCCCAGCATTTT. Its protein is CANSYLQGSNQSQHF.

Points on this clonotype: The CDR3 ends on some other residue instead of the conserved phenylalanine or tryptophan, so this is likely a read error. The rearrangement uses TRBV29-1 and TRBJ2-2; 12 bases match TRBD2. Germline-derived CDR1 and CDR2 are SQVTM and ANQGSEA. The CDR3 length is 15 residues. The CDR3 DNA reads TGCAGCGTATCCGGGACTAGCGGGTTCACCGGGAAGCTGTTTTTA. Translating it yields CSVSGTSGFTGKLFL.

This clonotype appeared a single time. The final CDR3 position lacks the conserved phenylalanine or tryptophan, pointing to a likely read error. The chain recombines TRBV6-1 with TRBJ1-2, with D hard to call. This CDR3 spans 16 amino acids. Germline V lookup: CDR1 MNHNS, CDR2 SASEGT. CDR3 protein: CASSERVFEGRYDYTL. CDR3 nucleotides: TGTGCCAGCAGTGAACGGGTTTTTGAAGGGCGCTATGACTACACCCTC.

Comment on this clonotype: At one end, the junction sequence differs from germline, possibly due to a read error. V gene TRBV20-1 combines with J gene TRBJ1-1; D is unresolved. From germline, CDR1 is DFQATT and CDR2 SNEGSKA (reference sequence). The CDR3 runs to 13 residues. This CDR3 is CSASISRGTGAFF. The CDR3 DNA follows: TGCAGTGCTAGCATTTCCCGAGGCACTGGAGCTTTCTTT.

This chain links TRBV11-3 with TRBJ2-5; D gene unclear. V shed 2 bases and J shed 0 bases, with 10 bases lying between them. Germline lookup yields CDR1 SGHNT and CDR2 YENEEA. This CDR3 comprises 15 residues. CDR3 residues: CASSLYKVYQETQYF. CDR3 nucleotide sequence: TGTGCCAGCAGCTTATATAAGGTGTACCAAGAGACCCAGTACTTC.

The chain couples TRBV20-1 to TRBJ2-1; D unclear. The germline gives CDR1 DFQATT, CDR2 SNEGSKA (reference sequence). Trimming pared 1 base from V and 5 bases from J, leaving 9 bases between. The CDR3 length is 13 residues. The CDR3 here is CSARGQPDNEQFF. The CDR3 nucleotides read TGCAGTGCTAGAGGTCAACCCGACAATGAGCAGTTCTTC.

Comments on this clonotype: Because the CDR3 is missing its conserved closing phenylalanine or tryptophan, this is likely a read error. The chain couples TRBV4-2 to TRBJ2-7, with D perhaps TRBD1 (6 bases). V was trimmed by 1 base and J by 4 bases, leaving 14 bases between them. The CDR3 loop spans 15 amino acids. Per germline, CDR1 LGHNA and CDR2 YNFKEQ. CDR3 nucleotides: TGTGCCAGCAGCCAAGGGCAGGGGTGGGGATACGAGCAGTACTTA. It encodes CASSQGQGWGYEQYL.

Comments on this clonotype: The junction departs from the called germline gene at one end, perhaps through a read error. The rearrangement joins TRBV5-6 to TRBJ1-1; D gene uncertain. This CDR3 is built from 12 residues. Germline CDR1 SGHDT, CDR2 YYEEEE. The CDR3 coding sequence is TGTGCCAGCAGCCTCAGTGTCACTGAAGCTTCCTTT. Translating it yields CASSLSVTEASF.

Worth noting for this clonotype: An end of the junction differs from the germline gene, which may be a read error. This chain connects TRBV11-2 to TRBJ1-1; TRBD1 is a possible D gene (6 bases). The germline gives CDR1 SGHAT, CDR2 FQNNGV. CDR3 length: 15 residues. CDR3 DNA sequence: TGTGCCAGCAGCTTATTGTCCCGGGGGGACATTGAATCTTACTTT. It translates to CASSLLSRGDIESYF.

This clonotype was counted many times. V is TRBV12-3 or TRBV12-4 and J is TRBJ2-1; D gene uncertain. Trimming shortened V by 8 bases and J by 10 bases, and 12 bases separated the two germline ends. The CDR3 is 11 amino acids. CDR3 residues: CASLKGREQFF. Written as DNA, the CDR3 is TGTGCCAGCCTCAAGGGCAGGGAGCAGTTCTTC.

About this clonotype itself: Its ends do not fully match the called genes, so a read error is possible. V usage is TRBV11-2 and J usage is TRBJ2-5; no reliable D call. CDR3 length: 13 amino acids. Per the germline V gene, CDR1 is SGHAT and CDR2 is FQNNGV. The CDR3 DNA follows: TGTGCCAGTAGCTCTACAAGGGAAGAGACCAGGTACTTC. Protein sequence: CASSSTREETRYF. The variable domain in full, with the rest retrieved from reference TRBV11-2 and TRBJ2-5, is EAGVAQSPRYKIIEKRQSVAFWCNPISGHATLYWYQQILGQGPKLLIQFQNNGVVDDSQLPKDRFSAERLKGVDSTLKIQPAKLEDSAVYLCASSSTREETRYFGPGTRLLVL.

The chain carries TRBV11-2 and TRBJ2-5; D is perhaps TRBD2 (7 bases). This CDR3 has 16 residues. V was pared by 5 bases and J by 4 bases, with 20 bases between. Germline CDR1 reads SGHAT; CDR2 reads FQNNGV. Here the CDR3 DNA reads TGTGCCAGCAGCCCAACAATGGGGGGGCCAATAGAGACCCAGTACTTC. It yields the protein CASSPTMGGPIETQYF.

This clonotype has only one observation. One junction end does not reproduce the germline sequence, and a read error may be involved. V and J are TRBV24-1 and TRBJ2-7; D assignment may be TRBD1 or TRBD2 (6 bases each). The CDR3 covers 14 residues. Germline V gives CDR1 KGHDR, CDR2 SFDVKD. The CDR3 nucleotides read TGTGCCACCAGTGACCGGGTGGGGGGCTACGAGCAGCACTTC. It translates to CATSDRVGGYEQHF.

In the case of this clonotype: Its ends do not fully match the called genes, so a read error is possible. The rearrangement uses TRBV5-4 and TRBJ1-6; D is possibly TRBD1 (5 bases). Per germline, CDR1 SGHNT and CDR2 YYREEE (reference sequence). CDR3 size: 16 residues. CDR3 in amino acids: CAISLDTSYYNSHLHF. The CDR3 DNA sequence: TGTGCCATCAGCCTGGACACGAGCTACTATAATTCACACCTCCACTTT.

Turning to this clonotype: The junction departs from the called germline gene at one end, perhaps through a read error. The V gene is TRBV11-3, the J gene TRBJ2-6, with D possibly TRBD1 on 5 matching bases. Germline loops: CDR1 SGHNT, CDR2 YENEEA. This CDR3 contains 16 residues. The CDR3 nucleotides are TGTGCCAGCAGCTTAGAATCCAGCGCTGGGGCGAACGTCATGACTTTC. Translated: CASSLESSAGANVMTF.

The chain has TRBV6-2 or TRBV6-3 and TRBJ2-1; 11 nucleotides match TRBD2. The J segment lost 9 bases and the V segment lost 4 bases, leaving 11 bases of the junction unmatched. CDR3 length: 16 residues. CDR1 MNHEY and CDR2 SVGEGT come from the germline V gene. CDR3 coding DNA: TGTGCCAGCAGTTCCATGACTAGCGGGATAGACAGTGAGCAGTTCTTC. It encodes CASSSMTSGIDSEQFF.